This T cell receptor beta chain appears in the sequencing data of a study of shared clonotypes between healthy human individuals. The wider study: Ranging from 18 to 49 in age, donors were a couple of women and three men. CD4 naive and memory got three plates each, CD8 naive two, CD8 memory one. General observations from the study: Incomplete sequencing of sorted subsets was indicated by rarefaction despite large depth.

The CDR3 loop spans 17 amino acids. Trimming removed 4 bases from V and 2 bases from J, with 20 bases in between. Germline-derived CDR1 and CDR2 are MNHNS and SASEGT. Only in-frame clones appear in the TCRdb table, and some are missing; sequencing was by immunoSEQ multiplex PCR. Of about 1 million clones listed, about four fifths are singletons. With respect to this clone: Its specificity is unknown.

The source of this sequence is a young man in good health. Some clones in this sample may be carry-over from other donors' samples. The sequencing sample was made of memory CD4+ T cells from PBMCs. Subset indicated: CD45RA-negative fraction. This chain uses TRBV6-1 with TRBJ1-1, with D perhaps TRBD1 (6 bases). Here the CDR3 DNA reads TGTGCCAGCAGTGTGCCTTTGGTGTGGGGGACAAACACTGAAGCTTTCTTT. It yields the protein CASSVPLVWGTNTEAFF.